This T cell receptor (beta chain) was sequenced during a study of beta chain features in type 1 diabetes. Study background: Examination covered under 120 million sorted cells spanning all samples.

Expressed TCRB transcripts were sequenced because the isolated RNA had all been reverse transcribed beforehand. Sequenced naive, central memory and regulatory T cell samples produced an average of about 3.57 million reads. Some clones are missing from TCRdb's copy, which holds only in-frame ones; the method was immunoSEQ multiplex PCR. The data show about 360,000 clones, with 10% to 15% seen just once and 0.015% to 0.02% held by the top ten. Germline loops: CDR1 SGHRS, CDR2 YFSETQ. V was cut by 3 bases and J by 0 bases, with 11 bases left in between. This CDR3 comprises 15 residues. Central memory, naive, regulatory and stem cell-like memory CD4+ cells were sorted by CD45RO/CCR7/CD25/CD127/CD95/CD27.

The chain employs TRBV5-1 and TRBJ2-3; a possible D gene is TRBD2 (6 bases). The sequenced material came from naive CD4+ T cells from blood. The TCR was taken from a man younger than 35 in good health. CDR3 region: CASSWGGLSTDTQYF. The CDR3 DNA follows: TGCGCCAGCAGCTGGGGCGGACTAAGCACAGATACGCAGTATTTT.